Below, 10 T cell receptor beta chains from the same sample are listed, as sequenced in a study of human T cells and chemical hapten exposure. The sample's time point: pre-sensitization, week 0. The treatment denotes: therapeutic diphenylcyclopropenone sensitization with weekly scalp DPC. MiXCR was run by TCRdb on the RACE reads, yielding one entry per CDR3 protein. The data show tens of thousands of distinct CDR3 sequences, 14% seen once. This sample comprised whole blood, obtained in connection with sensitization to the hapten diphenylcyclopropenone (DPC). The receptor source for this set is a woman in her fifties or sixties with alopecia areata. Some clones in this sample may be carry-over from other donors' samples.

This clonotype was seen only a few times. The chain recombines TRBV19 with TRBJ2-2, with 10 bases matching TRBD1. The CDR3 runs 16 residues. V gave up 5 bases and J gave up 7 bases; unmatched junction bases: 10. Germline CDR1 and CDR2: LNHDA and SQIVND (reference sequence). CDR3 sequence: CASSARQGAHVGELFF. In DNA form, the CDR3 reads TGTGCCAGTAGTGCGCGACAGGGGGCTCATGTCGGGGAGCTGTTTTTT.

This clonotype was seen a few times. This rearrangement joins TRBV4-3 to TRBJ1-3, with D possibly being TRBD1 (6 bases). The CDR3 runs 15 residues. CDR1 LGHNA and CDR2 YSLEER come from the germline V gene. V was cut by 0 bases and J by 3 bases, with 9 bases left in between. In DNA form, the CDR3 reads TGCGCCAGCAGCCAAGATACAGGGATTGGAAACACCATATATTTT. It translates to CASSQDTGIGNTIYF.

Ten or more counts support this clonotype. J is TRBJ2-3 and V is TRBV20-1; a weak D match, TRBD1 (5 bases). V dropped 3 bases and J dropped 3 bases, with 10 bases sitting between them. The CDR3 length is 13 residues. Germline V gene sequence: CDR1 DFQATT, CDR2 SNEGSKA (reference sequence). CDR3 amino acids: CSARDGATDTQYF. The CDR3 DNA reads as TGCAGTGCTAGGGATGGGGCGACAGATACGCAGTATTTT.

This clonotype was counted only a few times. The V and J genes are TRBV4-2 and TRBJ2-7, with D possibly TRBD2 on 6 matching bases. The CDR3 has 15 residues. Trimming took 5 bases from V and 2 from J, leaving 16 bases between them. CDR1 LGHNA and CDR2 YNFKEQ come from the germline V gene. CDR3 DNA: TGTGCCAGCAGCATAGACCGGGACTCCACCTACGAGCAGTACTTC. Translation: CASSIDRDSTYEQYF.

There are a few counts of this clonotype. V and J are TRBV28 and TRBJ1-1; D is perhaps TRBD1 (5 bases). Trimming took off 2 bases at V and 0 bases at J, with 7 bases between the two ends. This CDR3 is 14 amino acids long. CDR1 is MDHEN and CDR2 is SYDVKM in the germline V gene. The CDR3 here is CASSLPGMNTEAFF. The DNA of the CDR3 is TGTGCCAGCAGTTTACCAGGGATGAACACTGAAGCTTTCTTT.

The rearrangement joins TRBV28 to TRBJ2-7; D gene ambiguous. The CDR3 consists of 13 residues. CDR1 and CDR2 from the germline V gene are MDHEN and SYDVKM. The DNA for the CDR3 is TGTGCGGCCGGAAGGACGGCTCCCTACGAGCAGTACTTC. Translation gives CAAGRTAPYEQYF.

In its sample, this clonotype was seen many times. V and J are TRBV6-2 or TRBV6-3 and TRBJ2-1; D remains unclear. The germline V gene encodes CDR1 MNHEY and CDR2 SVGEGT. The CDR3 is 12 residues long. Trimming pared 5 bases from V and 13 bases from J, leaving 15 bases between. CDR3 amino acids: CASSQSRLVQFF. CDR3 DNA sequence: TGTGCCAGCAGTCAGTCAAGACTCGTACAGTTCTTC.

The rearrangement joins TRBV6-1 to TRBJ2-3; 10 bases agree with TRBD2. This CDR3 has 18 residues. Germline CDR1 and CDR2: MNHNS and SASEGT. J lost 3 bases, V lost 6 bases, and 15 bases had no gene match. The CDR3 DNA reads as TGTGCCAGCAGGGGCGGGACTAGCGTAATCAACCCGACAGATACGCAGTATTTT. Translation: CASRGGTSVINPTDTQYF.

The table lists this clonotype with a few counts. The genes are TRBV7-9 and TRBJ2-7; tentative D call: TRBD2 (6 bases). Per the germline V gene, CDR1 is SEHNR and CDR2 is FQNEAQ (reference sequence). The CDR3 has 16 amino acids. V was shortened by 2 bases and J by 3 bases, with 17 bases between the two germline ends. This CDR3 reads CASSLYGGRDYYEQYF. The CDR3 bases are TGTGCCAGCAGCTTATACGGAGGGCGGGATTACTACGAGCAGTACTTC.

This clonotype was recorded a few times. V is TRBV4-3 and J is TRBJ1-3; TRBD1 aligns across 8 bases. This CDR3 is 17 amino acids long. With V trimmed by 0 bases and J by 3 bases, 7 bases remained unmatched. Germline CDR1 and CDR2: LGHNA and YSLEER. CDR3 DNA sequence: TGCGCCAGCAGCCAAGACTTTCTCAGGGGGCATGGAAACACCATATATTTT. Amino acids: CASSQDFLRGHGNTIYF.